This T cell receptor beta chain was found in a study of cytomegalovirus exposure and HLA in healthy donors. Study-level points and caveats: Among the CMV-associated chains, three were confirmed in vitro as specific for CMV antigens.

The ends lost 4 bases at V and 7 bases at J; junction bases unmatched: 9. The length of the CDR3 is 15 residues. Germline V gene sequence: CDR1 SGHNT, CDR2 YYREEE (reference sequence). Researchers ran the PCR with 60 Vbeta and 13 Jbeta primers. The method was immunoSEQ multiplex PCR; TCRdb's version includes in-frame clones alone and lacks a portion of them. Of over 150,000 clones listed, around 75% are singletons. A remark on this clone: The antigen is unknown.

The V gene is TRBV5-4, the J gene TRBJ2-2; 8 bases align to TRBD2. The sequenced material came from PBMCs. This sequence was found in a man aged 25 to 40 in good health and CMV-seropositive. The CDR3 loop is CASSPWTSIDGELFF. CDR3 coding DNA: TGTGCCAGCAGCCCTTGGACTAGCATCGACGGGGAGCTGTTTTTT. The entire variable domain, with the rest obtained from reference TRBV5-4 and TRBJ2-2, is as follows: ETGVTQSPTHLIKTRGQQVTLRCSSQSGHNTVSWYQQALGQGPQFIFQYYREEENGRGNFPPRFSGLQFPNYSSELNVNALELDDSALYLCASSPWTSIDGELFFGEGSRLTVL.